This T cell receptor beta chain was recovered during a study of cytomegalovirus exposure and HLA in healthy donors (dated by TCRdb to between 2016 and 2019). Regarding the complete study: In an earlier analysis of some 550 of the donors, 276 Gb of sequence data and approximately 100 million unique TCR beta sequences from about 180 million T cells were reported. Among 398 genotyped donors of the cohort, an average of approximately 240,000 unique TCR beta nucleotide sequences was sequenced per donor, of which approximately 19% were non-productive. A later genetic analysis took genome-wide SNP genotypes for about 65% of the roughly 670 donors and used that subset as a discovery cohort. HLA typing included class I and class II loci at four-digit resolution. An early release that covered about 600 HLA-typed donors contained about 290 gigabases of sequencing data and tens of millions of unique TCR sequences. Every repertoire in the discovery cohort had been generated on one and the same sequencing platform. To predict cytomegalovirus infection status, the study brought together high-throughput TCR immunosequencing, statistical association of individual TCRs with disease status, and machine learning. The aim of the study was to test whether cataloging public T cell receptors could identify signatures of past pathogen exposure. Four to six DR-DQ haplotypes were handled as single units for association and clustering, since linkage in the cohort was strong. Typing coverage varied by locus: about 620-640 donors for A, B, C, DRB1 and DQB1; approximately 520 for DQA1; approximately 610 for DPA1; approximately 470 for DPB1. Rather than using new phenotypic data, the later analysis identified candidate immune exposures from TCR beta sequences and from how often those sequences occurred across donors. A separate validation cohort of 90 to 150 different subjects was used in addition to the roughly 700-subject first cohort. A later analysis re-examined previously published TCR beta repertoires from several hundred donors and added high-resolution HLA genotyping to investigate patterns of TCR occurrence. The T cell repertoires of 550 to 850 subjects were profiled by immunosequencing and related to cytomegalovirus serostatus. Donor age, sex, ethnicity and CMV serostatus were compiled together with the repertoire data. In an earlier analysis of roughly 540 of the donors, high-throughput TCR beta sequencing was used to judge whether each TCR beta V gene segment behaved as functional or pseudogenic. Of the 300 to 400 genotyped donors, approximately 80% fell in the genetic ancestry cluster associated with self-reported Caucasian donors.

Results the study describes overall, beyond this receptor: A later analysis found that most CMV-associated TCR beta chains appeared HLA-restricted, with HLA associations seemingly driven largely by CMV exposure. Cytomegalovirus status was reported to be diagnosed by the classifier with high specificity and sensitivity in both the original and validation cohorts. Because the 87-base-pair reads could not distinguish some IMGT-functional V segments, including TRBV6-2 and TRBV6-3, those segments were excluded. Most TCR sequences were seen in very few donors, while some public TCRs were found in many individuals. Sequencing depth was assumed to be roughly uniform across donors in the presence/absence analyses, though that assumption may not hold. An earlier analysis of roughly 570 of the donors showed that most TCR beta V segments appeared in productive rearrangements either about 90% or about 30% of the time, which broadly matched IMGT annotations. A few of the identified cytomegalovirus-associated TCR beta chains were confirmed in vitro to be specific for cytomegalovirus antigens. A cluster of highly shared sequence variants was judged likely to be a technical artifact of the sequencing pipeline. In a later analysis, 16,951 TCR beta sequences were associated with specific HLA alleles at a false discovery rate of 0.05. The earlier analysis of 587 of the donors excluded some 15 rarely observed V segments, including chromosome 9 orphons, because counts were too low. In this cohort, only TCR beta chains were sequenced, and detectable features were limited by the absence of alpha or paired-chain data. Correlated functional status among segregating V segments might be attributable to linkage disequilibrium, but an unknown experimental factor could not be ruled out. The authors suggested that the approach could potentially be extended to other disease states and immunological phenotypes. In the study, 150 to 200 TCR beta chains were listed as associated with cytomegalovirus. The only immune exposure information available for the cohort was CMV serostatus. Because some donors lacked HLA typing at each locus, the association tests relied only on the typed subset. Assigning TCR associations to individual alleles was difficult when HLA alleles, especially DR and DQ, strongly co-occurred. In a later analysis, TCR association rates were found to vary across HLA loci, with the most associated TCRs seen for DRB1 alleles and the fewest for HLA-C alleles. In a later analysis, HLA-associated TCR beta chains were found to be more clonally expanded and to have lower generation probabilities than equally common non-associated chains. According to a later analysis, parvovirus B19, influenza, CMV and Epstein-Barr virus appeared linked to several top co-occurrence clusters. V-gene and J-gene trimming of TCR beta chains was associated with a missense DCLRE1C variant in a later genetic analysis, and the association was replicated in an independent cohort. According to a later genetic analysis, donors in an Asian-associated ancestry cluster had fewer N-insertions in productive TCRs than the approximately 700-donor mean. A further reported finding was that TCR beta sequences accurately predicted the HLA-A and HLA-B alleles for most subjects in the first cohort.

Of note for this clone: Its antigen target is currently unknown. No base-level quality is on record; no much larger clone is a single base apart.

The cohort was made up of approximately 700 healthy bone marrow donors. At the time of sampling, every cohort member was nominally healthy, though immune exposures that went unrecorded were likely present. The donor tested CMV seronegative and was one of the 352 seronegative cohort members. A peripheral blood sample was collected from each donor, and TCR beta sequencing was performed on peripheral blood mononuclear cells. Genomic DNA extraction from the blood cell samples was performed with the Qiagen DNeasy Blood Extraction Kit. The germline V gene supplies CDR1 SGDLS and CDR2 YYNGEE. The V end gives up 2 bases and the J end 2 bases, leaving 3 bases in the junction not matched to a gene. The cysteine opens and the phenylalanine closes a CDR3 of 16 amino acids. Only CDR3 DNA is held: 48 bases, read in frame from base 1. Library generation was performed with the immunoSEQ multiplex PCR assay. For the multiplex PCR, a mixture combining 60 forward primers for TCR Vbeta segments and 13 reverse primers for TCR Jbeta segments was used. Amplification of the CDR3 region of rearranged TCR beta genes was performed with a multiplex PCR assay on genomic DNA. The Illumina HiSeq System was used to sequence the amplified TCR beta libraries as 87-base-pair reads. The paper's data handling went like this. A later analysis tallied around 87 million unique TCR beta chains across the 600 to 700 repertoires, and about 10 million of those chains were shared by two or more donors. Raw reads were error-corrected and collapsed into unique sequences with a nearest-neighbor algorithm that merged closely related sequences to remove PCR and sequencing errors. Alignment of CDR3 sequences to IMGT reference sequences was used to assign V, D and J gene segments. For a sequence to be retained, a match of at least six nucleotides to both a V gene segment and a J gene segment was required. Rearrangements were classified as productive when the CDR3 lacked stop codons and remained in frame with V and J, and all other rearrangements were classified as non-productive. Following IMGT convention, CDR3 was defined as the stretch from the second conserved V-encoded cysteine to the conserved J-encoded phenylalanine. The earlier analysis of fewer than 750 of the donors excluded sequences that lacked an unambiguous match to a single V gene segment. In an earlier analysis of around 590 of the donors, a V segment was called functional when productive rearrangements were above 56.7%, and segregating when the standard deviation between donors exceeded 5%. A statistical classification framework was built to diagnose cytomegalovirus status from the catalog of TCR beta chain sequences. In a later analysis, TCR nucleotide sequences were compared against IMGT/GENE-DB human TR gene sequences so that V and J genes could be assigned. In a later analysis, CDR3 sequences and most-parsimonious VDJ recombination scenarios were assigned using the TCRdist pipeline. In a later analysis, each TCR beta chain was defined by its CDR3 amino acid sequence together with its V-gene family, and reads lacking a unique V-gene family were excluded. As a way to deal with suspected cross-contamination and a sequencing artifact, a later analysis dropped over 550 nucleotide sequences that were highly shared and had low generation probability. In a later analysis, a clonal expansion index was calculated for each public chain from normalized within-repertoire ranks of inferred template counts. A later analysis computed generation probabilities with a VDJ recombination model fitted to out-of-frame rearrangements, and checked the results against IGoR. In a later analysis, hypergeometric tests were used to score TCR-TCR, TCR-HLA and TCR-CMV co-occurrence, with a repertoire-size bias correction applied to TCR pairs. False discovery rates were estimated in a later analysis by permuting HLA or CMV assignments 20 times. In a later analysis, co-occurring TCRs were grouped using DBSCAN, with TCRdist sequence similarity added in when clustering inside HLA-allele-positive subsets. For co-occurrence clustering, repertoires with fewer than 30,000 or more than 120,000 public chains were excluded, along with a handful of repertoires with anomalous nucleotide sharing. TCRdb retrieved this table from immuneACCESS and kept in-frame rearrangements only. Not all clones are present; in checked studies, unresolved V genes account for under half, and no reason is known for the remainder. The V and J calls and clone size are taken from that table; D and trimming were inferred from the DNA. This sample has about 160,000 clones in its table, and around 90% of those were observed once. In total, the top ten clones hold about 0.9% of the sample.

The sequence was collected from a woman under 40 in good health and CMV-seronegative. The chain is assembled from TRBV9 and TRBJ2-1; 11 bases in the middle match TRBD2. Sequencing used PBMCs. In nucleotides, the sequence is TGTGCCAGCAGCGTCTATAGCGGGGGGGCCTACAATGAGCAGTTCTTC. It translates to CASSVYSGGAYNEQFF.